This TCR beta chain was sequenced during a study of cytomegalovirus exposure and HLA in healthy donors. Study results and limitations: A missense variant in DCLRE1C was later tied to TCR beta V- and J-gene trimming. Differences between HLA loci emerged in a later analysis of TCR association rates, with DRB1 most and HLA-C fewest. TCR beta sequences numbering 16,951 were associated with HLA alleles at 0.05 false discovery rate in a later analysis. The study found most TCR sequences rare, yet found some public TCRs in many donors.

PCR involved 60 Vbeta and 13 Jbeta primers. TCRdb's table, derived via immunoSEQ multiplex PCR, lists solely in-frame clones and lacks some. The sample records some 150,000 clones, roughly 76% being singletons. Comments on this clone: The target antigen is unknown.

The germline V and J ends were trimmed by 6 bases and 0 bases, with 12 bases remaining between them. This CDR3 is built from 15 residues. From germline, CDR1 is MNHEY and CDR2 SMNVEV (reference sequence). The receptor was isolated from a woman aged 30 to 39 in good health and CMV-seronegative. The chain combines TRBV27 with TRBJ1-5; D possibly corresponds to TRBD1 (6 bases). The sequenced sample consisted of PBMCs. The CDR3, as DNA: TGTGCCAGCAGGGGAGTGGACAGTAGCAATCAGCCCCAGCATTTT. Translation gives CASRGVDSSNQPQHF.